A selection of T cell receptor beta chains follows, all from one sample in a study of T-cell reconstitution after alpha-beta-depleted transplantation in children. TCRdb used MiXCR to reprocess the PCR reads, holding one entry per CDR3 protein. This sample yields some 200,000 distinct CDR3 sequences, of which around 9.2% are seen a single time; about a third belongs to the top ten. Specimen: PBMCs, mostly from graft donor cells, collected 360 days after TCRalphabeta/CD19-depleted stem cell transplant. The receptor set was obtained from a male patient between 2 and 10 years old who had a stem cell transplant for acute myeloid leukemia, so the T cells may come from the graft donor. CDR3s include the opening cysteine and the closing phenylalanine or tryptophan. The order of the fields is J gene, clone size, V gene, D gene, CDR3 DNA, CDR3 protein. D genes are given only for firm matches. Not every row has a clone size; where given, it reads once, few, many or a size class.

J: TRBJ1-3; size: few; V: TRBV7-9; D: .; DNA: TGTGCCAGCAGCTTTATTGCTACGGACACCATATATTTT; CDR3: CASSFIATDTIYF
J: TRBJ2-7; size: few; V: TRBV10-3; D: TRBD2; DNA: TGTGCCATCAGTCGGCGGGAGGGAAACTACGAGCAGTACTTC; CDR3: CAISRREGNYEQYF
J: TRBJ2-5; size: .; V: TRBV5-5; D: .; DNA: TGTGCCAGCACCACTGGACTAAGGGAGACCCAGTACTTC; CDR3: CASTTGLRETQYF
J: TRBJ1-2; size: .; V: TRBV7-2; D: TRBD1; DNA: TGTGCCAGCAGCTTAAGTCCCGGGACAGATTATGGCTACACCTTC; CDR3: CASSLSPGTDYGYTF
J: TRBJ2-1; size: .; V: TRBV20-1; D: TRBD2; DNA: TGCAGTGCCCGAACACTAGCGGGAGTTGAGCAGTTCTTC; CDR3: CSARTLAGVEQFF
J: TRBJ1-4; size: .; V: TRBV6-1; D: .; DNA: TGTGCCAGCACGATGCAGGTACAAGAAAAACTGTTTTTT; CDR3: CASTMQVQEKLFF
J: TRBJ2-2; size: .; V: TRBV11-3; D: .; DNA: TGTGCCAGCAGCTTAGAGCCAGGGGTGACCGGGGAGCTGTTTTTT; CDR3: CASSLEPGVTGELFF
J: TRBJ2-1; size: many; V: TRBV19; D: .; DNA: TGTGCCAGTAGTCTCCCAAATGAGCAGTTCTTC; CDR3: CASSLPNEQFF
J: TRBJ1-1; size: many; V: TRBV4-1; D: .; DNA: TGCGCCAGCAGCCGATTAACCCCGGGAAACACTGAAGCTTTCTTT; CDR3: CASSRLTPGNTEAFF
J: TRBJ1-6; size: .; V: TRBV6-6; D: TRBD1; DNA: TGTGCCACTTCGGACAGGGATAATTCACCCCTCCACTTT; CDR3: CATSDRDNSPLHF
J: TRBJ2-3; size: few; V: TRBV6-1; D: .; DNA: TGTGCCAGCAGAGCAGTGTACACAGATACGCAGTATTTT; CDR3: CASRAVYTDTQYF
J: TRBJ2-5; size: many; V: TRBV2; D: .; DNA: TGTGCCAGCAGAGAGACCCAGTACTTC; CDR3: CASRETQYF
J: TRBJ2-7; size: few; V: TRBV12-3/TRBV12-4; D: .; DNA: TGTGCCAGCAGTTCCACCGGGGCCAACGAGCAGTACTTC; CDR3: CASSSTGANEQYF
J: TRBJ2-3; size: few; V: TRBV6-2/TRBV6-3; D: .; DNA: TGTGCCAGCAGTTATATTAGACTAGTCACAGATACGCAGTATTTT; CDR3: CASSYIRLVTDTQYF
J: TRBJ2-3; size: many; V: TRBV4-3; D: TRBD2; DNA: TGCGCCAGCAGCCGGGGGACTAGCGGGAGTAACACAGATACGCAGTATTTT; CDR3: CASSRGTSGSNTDTQYF
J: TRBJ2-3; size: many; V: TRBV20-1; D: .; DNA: TGCAGTGCGACTACCCCTGGCACAGATACGCAGTATTTT; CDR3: CSATTPGTDTQYF
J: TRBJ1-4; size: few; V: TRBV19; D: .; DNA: TGTGCCAGTACCCCCTCCTGGGCTCGATGGGAAAAACTGTTTTTT; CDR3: CASTPSWARWEKLFF
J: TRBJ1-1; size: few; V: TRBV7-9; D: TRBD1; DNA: TGTGCCAGCAGCTTACCGGGACAGGGGTTTAAAGCTTTCTTT; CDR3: CASSLPGQGFKAFF
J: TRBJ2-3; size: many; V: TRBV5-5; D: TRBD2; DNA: TGTGCCAGCAGCCCACGACTAGCGGGGAAAACAGATACGCAGTATTTT; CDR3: CASSPRLAGKTDTQYF
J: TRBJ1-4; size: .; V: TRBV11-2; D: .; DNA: TGTGCCAGCAGCGGCCCAAGTGCAACTAATGAAAAACTGTTTTTT; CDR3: CASSGPSATNEKLFF
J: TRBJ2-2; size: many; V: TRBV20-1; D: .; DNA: TGCAGTGCTAGAGAAACGATCCCCGGGGAGCTGTTTTTT; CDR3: CSARETIPGELFF
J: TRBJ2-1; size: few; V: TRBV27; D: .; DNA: TGTGCCAGCAGTTTATCTCCGGGCTTGAGGGATGAGCAGTTCTTC; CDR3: CASSLSPGLRDEQFF
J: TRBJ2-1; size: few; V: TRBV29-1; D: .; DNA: TGCAGCGTTGAAGCGGAACCCTACAATGAGCAGTTCTTC; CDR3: CSVEAEPYNEQFF
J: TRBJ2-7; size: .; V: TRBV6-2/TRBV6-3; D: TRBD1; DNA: TGTGCCAGCAGTTACTCGAGCAGGGGGCTGAGGGAGCAGTACTTC; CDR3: CASSYSSRGLREQYF
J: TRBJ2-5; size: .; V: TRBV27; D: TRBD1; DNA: TGTGCCAGCAGAAAAACAGGGGCCGCTCAGGAGACCCAGTACTTC; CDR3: CASRKTGAAQETQYF
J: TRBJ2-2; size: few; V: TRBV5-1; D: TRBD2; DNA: TGCGCCAGCAGCTTGGAAGGGACTAGGACCGGGGAGCTGTTTTTT; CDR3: CASSLEGTRTGELFF
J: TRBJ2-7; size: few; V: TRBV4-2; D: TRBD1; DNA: TGTGCCAGCAGCCTCCATCCGGGACAGGGAACCGAGCAGTACTTC; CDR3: CASSLHPGQGTEQYF
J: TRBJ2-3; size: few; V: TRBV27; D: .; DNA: TGTGCCAGCAGTTTATCGCCAGGATGGCGCACAGATACGCAGTATTTT; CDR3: CASSLSPGWRTDTQYF
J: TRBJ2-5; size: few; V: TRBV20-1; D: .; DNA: TGCAGTGCCTTCAGGGCCACGGCCCAAGAGACCCAGTACTTC; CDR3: CSAFRATAQETQYF
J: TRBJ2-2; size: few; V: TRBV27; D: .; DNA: TGTGCCAGCAGTTTATCAGGGAAGGGACTCAGGAACACCGGGGAGCTGTTTTTT; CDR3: CASSLSGKGLRNTGELFF
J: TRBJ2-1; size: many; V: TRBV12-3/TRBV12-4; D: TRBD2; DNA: TGTGCCAGCAGTTTGTCGACTAGCGGGCTACAGCAGTTCTTC; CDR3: CASSLSTSGLQQFF
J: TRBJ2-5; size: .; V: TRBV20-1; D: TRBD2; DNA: TGCAGTGCTAGAGATGGTAGCGGGAACCCGCGAGAGACCCAGTACTTC; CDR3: CSARDGSGNPRETQYF
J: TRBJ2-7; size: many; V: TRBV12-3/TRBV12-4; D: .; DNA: TGTGCCAGCAGTTTAGGGGATACCTACGAGCAGTACTTC; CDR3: CASSLGDTYEQYF
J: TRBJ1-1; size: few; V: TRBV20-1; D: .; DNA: TGCAGTGCCCTCCGAACTGAAGCTTTCTTT; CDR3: CSALRTEAFF
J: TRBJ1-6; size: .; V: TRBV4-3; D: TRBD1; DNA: TGCGCCAGCAGCCAGAGACAGGGGGCAGGAGATTCACCCCTCCACTTT; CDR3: CASSQRQGAGDSPLHF
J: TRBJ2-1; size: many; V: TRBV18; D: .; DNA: TGTGCCAGCTCACCACCATCACGCGATCTCCACAATGAGCAGTTCTTC; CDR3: CASSPPSRDLHNEQFF
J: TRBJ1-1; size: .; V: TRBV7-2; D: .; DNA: TGTGCCAGCAGCTTCAGGGTCACTGAAGCTTTCTTT; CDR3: CASSFRVTEAFF
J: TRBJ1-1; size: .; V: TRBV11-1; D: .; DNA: TGTGCCAGCAGCTTAGGGGATAGACAGGCCACTGAAGCTTTCTTT; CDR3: CASSLGDRQATEAFF
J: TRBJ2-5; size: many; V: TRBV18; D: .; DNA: TGTGCCAGCTCCCCGGCATGGAAGACCCAGTACTTC; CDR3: CASSPAWKTQYF
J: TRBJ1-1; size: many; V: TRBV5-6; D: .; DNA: TGTGCCAGCAGCTTGGACAGGGTGGCGAACACTGAAGCTTTCTTT; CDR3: CASSLDRVANTEAFF
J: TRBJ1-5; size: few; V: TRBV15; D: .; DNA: TGTGCCACCAGCAGGCGACAGATCAATCAGCCCCAGCATTTT; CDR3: CATSRRQINQPQHF
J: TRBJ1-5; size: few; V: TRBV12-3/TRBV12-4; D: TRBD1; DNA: TGTGCCAGCAGGCCTGGACAGGGACATAGCAATCAGCCCCAGCATTTT; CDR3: CASRPGQGHSNQPQHF
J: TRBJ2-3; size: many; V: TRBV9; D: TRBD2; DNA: TGTGCCAGCAGCTCCTTAGGACTAGATCCAGATACGCAGTATTTT; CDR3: CASSSLGLDPDTQYF
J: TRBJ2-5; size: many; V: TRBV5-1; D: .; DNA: TGCGCCAGCAGACTTCATCGCTCCGGGACTCAGGAGACCCAGTACTTC; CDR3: CASRLHRSGTQETQYF
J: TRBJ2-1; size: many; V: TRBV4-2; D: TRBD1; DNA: TGTGCCAGCAGCCAAGAAGAGCAGGGGGCCAATGAGCAGTTCTTC; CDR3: CASSQEEQGANEQFF
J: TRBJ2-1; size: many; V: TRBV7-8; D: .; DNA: TGTGCCAGCAGCCCCCCTTATAACGGGAATGAGCAGTTCTTC; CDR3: CASSPPYNGNEQFF
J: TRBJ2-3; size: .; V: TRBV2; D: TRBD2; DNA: TGTGCCAGCAGCATCTTATCCAGCGGGGTCACAGATACGCAGTATTTT; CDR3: CASSILSSGVTDTQYF
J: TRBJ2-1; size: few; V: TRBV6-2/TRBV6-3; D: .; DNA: TGTGCCAGCAGTTACTCGACCCCACCCTACAATGAGCAGTTCTTC; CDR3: CASSYSTPPYNEQFF
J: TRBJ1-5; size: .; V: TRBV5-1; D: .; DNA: TGCGCCAGCAGCTTTGGGGACGAGGTGGGACAGCCCCAGCATTTT; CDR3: CASSFGDEVGQPQHF
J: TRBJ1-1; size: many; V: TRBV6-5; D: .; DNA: TGTGCCAGCAGTTACGGCATAGGGCGTTCCATGAACACTGAAGCTTTCTTT; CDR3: CASSYGIGRSMNTEAFF
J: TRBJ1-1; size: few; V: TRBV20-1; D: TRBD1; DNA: TGCAGTGCTAGAAATGGACAGGGTGTTGGCACTGAAGCTTTCTTT; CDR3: CSARNGQGVGTEAFF
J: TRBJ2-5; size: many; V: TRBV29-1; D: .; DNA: TGCAGCGTTACTAGTTACCCGTACGGCCAAGAGACCCAGTACTTC; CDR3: CSVTSYPYGQETQYF
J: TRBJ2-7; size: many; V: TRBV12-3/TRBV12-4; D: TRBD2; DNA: TGTGCCAGCAGTCGACTAGCGGGAATCTACGAGCAGTACTTC; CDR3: CASSRLAGIYEQYF
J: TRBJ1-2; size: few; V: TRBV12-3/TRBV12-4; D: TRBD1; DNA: TGTGCCAGCAGCTACAGGGGACCCTATGGCTACACCTTC; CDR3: CASSYRGPYGYTF